Following are 17 T cell receptor beta chains from one sample sequenced in a study of control samples from healthy donors and cancer patients (TCRdb year 2020). Receptor libraries were prepared by the immunoSEQ multiplex PCR assay. What TCRdb holds here is the immuneACCESS table cut down to in-frame rearrangements. Part of the clones is not present; checked against another copy, under half of the missing clones reflect an unresolved V gene, and the others are unexplained. Counted in this sample were 65,000 to 95,000 clones; around 87% of them appeared once. The ten largest clones add up to over 15% of the sample. The source material was blood. The receptor source for this set is a man aged 45-65 years in good health.

The chain combines TRBV10-1 with TRBJ2-5; 7 bases line up with TRBD1. Germline CDR1 is WNHNN and CDR2 is SYGVQD (reference sequence). This CDR3 comprises 13 residues. Trimming removed 9 bases from V and 5 bases from J; junction bases left unmatched: 9. The CDR3 DNA sequence: TGCGCCAGTCAAGGGGGCATGGAGGAGACCCAGTACTTC. It yields the protein CASQGGMEETQYF.

The gene calls are TRBV5-1 and TRBJ1-2; D perhaps matches TRBD1 (5 bases). The CDR3 runs 13 residues. V dropped 3 bases and J dropped 3 bases, with 9 bases sitting between them. CDR1 SGHRS and CDR2 YFSETQ come from the germline V gene. CDR3 sequence reads: CASSSQGYYGYTF. The CDR3 DNA reads TGCGCCAGCAGCTCCCAGGGTTACTATGGCTACACCTTC.

The chain carries TRBV5-3 and TRBJ2-7; D is unresolved. TRBV5-3 is an ORF, with its function uncertain. V lost 0 bases, J lost 5 bases, and 3 bases lay in between. The length of the CDR3 is 11 residues. CDR3 DNA: TGTGCCAGAAGCTTGGCCCACGAGCAGTACTTC. Its translation: CARSLAHEQYF.

The chain couples TRBV2 to TRBJ1-3; D gene unclear. V was trimmed by 6 bases and J by 0 bases, leaving 15 bases between them. Germline V gene data show CDR1 as SNHLY and CDR2 as FYNNEI. This CDR3 contains 16 residues. In nucleotides, the CDR3 is TGTGCCAGCAGCGCAGAGACGACGTACTCTGGAAACACCATATATTTT. Translating gives CASSAETTYSGNTIYF.

This chain links TRBV27 with TRBJ1-1; D gene uncertain. The CDR3 length is 13 residues. The germline V gene encodes CDR1 MNHEY and CDR2 SMNVEV (reference sequence). Trimming removed 6 bases from V and 3 bases from J, with 11 bases in between. The CDR3 loop reads CASRNREYTEAFF. The CDR3 bases are TGTGCCAGCAGAAATAGGGAGTACACTGAAGCTTTCTTT.

V is TRBV19 and J is TRBJ1-1; D is ambiguous. The CDR3 length is 13 residues. Trimming took 9 bases from V and 1 from J, leaving 12 bases between them. Germline V lookup: CDR1 LNHDA, CDR2 SQIVND (reference sequence). This CDR3 reads CASHPSWNTEAFF. The CDR3 DNA is TGTGCCAGCCATCCGTCGTGGAACACTGAAGCTTTCTTT.

V is TRBV27 and J is TRBJ1-1; no clear D gene. CDR3 size: 12 residues. CDR1 and CDR2 (germline): MNHEY, SMNVEV (reference sequence). Trimming took off 3 bases at V and 5 bases at J, with 7 bases between the two ends. The CDR3, as DNA: TGTGCCAGCAGTTTTACCGGGACTGAAGCTTTCTTT. Its protein product is CASSFTGTEAFF.

This clone is medium-sized by share. The gene calls are TRBV6-1 and TRBJ2-3, with D possibly matching TRBD1 (7 bases). Per germline, CDR1 MNHNS and CDR2 SASEGT. This CDR3 region has 16 residues. Trimming took off 4 bases at V and 1 base at J, with 15 bases between the two ends. For the CDR3, the DNA is TGTGCCAGCAGTGGGGGAGGACAGGTTGGCACAGATACGCAGTATTTT. It yields the protein CASSGGGQVGTDTQYF.

This sequence joins TRBV6-2 or TRBV6-3 and TRBJ2-1, with a tentative D call TRBD2 (7 bases). This CDR3 contains 15 residues. The germline CDR1 and CDR2 sequences are MNHEY and SVGEGT. V was pared by 2 bases and J by 4 bases, with 12 bases between. The DNA for the CDR3 is TGTGCCAGCAGTTACGGAGGGGGGGGATACAATGAGCAGTTCTTC. This encodes CASSYGGGGYNEQFF.

The chain uses TRBV3-1 (or the pseudogene TRBV3-2) and TRBJ2-1; 9 bases align to TRBD2. This CDR3 has 13 residues. Germline V gives CDR1 LGHDT, CDR2 YNNKEL (reference sequence). With V trimmed by 4 bases and J by 8 bases, 3 bases remained unmatched. The CDR3 coding sequence is TGTGCCAGCAGCCCTAGCGGGGAGGATGAGCAGTTCTTC. Its protein product is CASSPSGEDEQFF.

The V call is TRBV11-3, the J call TRBJ2-7; possibly TRBD1 or TRBD2 for D (5 bases each). Germline CDR1 reads SGHNT; CDR2 reads YENEEA. The CDR3 spans 17 residues. V was pared by 1 base and J by 0 bases, with 16 bases between. CDR3 nucleotide sequence: TGTGCCAGCAGCTTAGGGGCAACGGGGCGAAACTCCTACGAGCAGTACTTC. Amino acids: CASSLGATGRNSYEQYF.

In DNA form, the CDR3 reads TGTGCCAGCAGCTCCCGGACTAGCGGGGGGGCCTGGGAGACCCAGTACTTC. Protein sequence: CASSSRTSGGAWETQYF. The V gene is TRBV3-1 (or the pseudogene TRBV3-2), the J gene TRBJ2-5; 15 bases agree with TRBD2. Germline V gene sequence: CDR1 LGHDT, CDR2 YNNKEL (reference sequence). There are 17 residues in the CDR3. J was trimmed by 5 bases and V by 5 bases; bases with no gene match: 9.

The rearrangement joins TRBV27 to TRBJ2-7; 7 positions match TRBD1. Germline V gives CDR1 MNHEY, CDR2 SMNVEV (reference sequence). The CDR3 length is 13 residues. V was clipped by 2 bases and J by 4 bases; unmatched bases: 2. The CDR3 loop is CASSLRQGYEQYV. DNA for the CDR3: TGTGCCAGCAGTTTACGACAGGGTTACGAGCAGTACGTC.

The CDR3 sequence is CASTRQATPLHF. The CDR3 DNA follows: TGTGCCAGCACCAGGCAAGCAACACCCCTCCACTTT. The chain uses TRBV12-3 or TRBV12-4 and TRBJ1-6; D uncertain. V lost 7 bases, J lost 11 bases, and 12 bases lay in between. The CDR3 is 12 amino acids.

This clone was recorded once. The chain recombines TRBV30 with TRBJ1-2, with D hard to call. Germline loops: CDR1 GTSNPN, CDR2 SVGIG (reference sequence). CDR3 size: 11 residues. Trimming removed 4 bases at V and 4 bases at J, with 7 bases between. CDR3 protein: CAWTNFYGYTF. The CDR3 nucleotides read TGTGCCTGGACCAATTTCTATGGCTACACCTTC.

The chain employs TRBV7-8 and TRBJ2-1; 10 bases are shared with TRBD1. The trim removed 6 bases at V and 6 bases at J, leaving 2 bases unmatched. The germline gives CDR1 SGHVS, CDR2 FQNEAQ. The CDR3 runs to 13 residues. CDR3 DNA sequence: TGTGCCAGCAGTCGGGACAGGGGCAATGAGCAGTTCTTC. Its protein is CASSRDRGNEQFF.

The J gene is TRBJ1-2, the V gene TRBV6-8; 10 bases agree with TRBD1. V dropped 2 bases and J dropped 2; count of bases not matched to a gene: 8. CDR3 length equals 17 residues. Germline V lookup: CDR1 MNHGY, CDR2 SAAAGT. The CDR3 spells CASSYPGTGVSNYGYTF. CDR3 DNA sequence: TGTGCCAGCAGTTACCCGGGGACAGGGGTATCCAACTATGGCTACACCTTC.